These 19 T cell receptor beta chains share one sample of origin, sequenced in a study of PD-L1 blockade in urothelial cancer. The time point here: pretreatment peripheral blood. Sequencing used immunoSEQ multiplex PCR; TCRdb keeps in-frame clones, though not all of them. The sample lists 40,000 to 50,000 clones, about 81% occurring once. Sequenced here: PBMCs, sampled around atezolizumab (anti-PD-L1) treatment. These receptors all stem from a man aged 70 or older with urothelial cancer.

The chain has TRBV19 and TRBJ1-5; 7 positions match TRBD1. CDR1 LNHDA and CDR2 SQIVND come from the germline V gene (reference sequence). Germline trimming cut 7 bases from V and 1 base from J; bases unmatched to any gene: 7. CDR3 length: 15 residues. The CDR3 loop reads CASTIGTASNQPQHF. The CDR3 nucleotides read TGTGCCAGTACCATCGGGACAGCCAGCAATCAGCCCCAGCATTTT.

The J gene is TRBJ2-7, the V gene TRBV4-2; 7 nucleotides align to TRBD1. V lost 3 bases to trimming and J lost 6 bases; unmatched junction nucleotides: 5. CDR3 length: 13 residues. Germline-derived CDR1 and CDR2 are LGHNA and YNFKEQ. The CDR3 reads CASSQETGSEQYF. CDR3 in DNA: TGTGCCAGCAGCCAGGAGACAGGGTCCGAGCAGTACTTC.

The chain couples TRBV19 to TRBJ1-1; D perhaps matches TRBD1 (5 bases). CDR3 size: 12 residues. The V and J ends lost 9 bases and 1 base respectively, with 9 bases between them. Germline V gene data show CDR1 as LNHDA and CDR2 as SQIVND (reference sequence). As DNA, the CDR3 is TGTGCCAGCGAAACAGGGAACACTGAAGCTTTCTTT. Translation: CASETGNTEAFF.

The chain recombines TRBV6-5 with TRBJ1-1, with 8 bases identical to TRBD1. This CDR3 region has 14 residues. Germline trimming cut 7 bases from V and 6 bases from J; bases unmatched to any gene: 10. Germline CDR1 reads MNHEY; CDR2 reads SVGAGI. The CDR3: CASTPGQDWAEAFF. CDR3 DNA: TGTGCCAGCACCCCGGGACAGGATTGGGCTGAAGCTTTCTTT.

CDR3 sequence reads: CASGLGGRGHNEQFF. The CDR3, as DNA: TGTGCTAGTGGTTTAGGCGGGAGGGGCCACAATGAGCAGTTCTTC. The V and J genes are TRBV12-5 and TRBJ2-1; TRBD2 matches at 9 bases. After removal of 3 bases from V and 5 bases from J, the junction contained 5 bases not matched to a gene. Per germline, CDR1 LGHNT and CDR2 FRNRAP. The CDR3 consists of 15 residues.

This chain links TRBV25-1 with TRBJ2-7, with D tentatively TRBD2 (6 bases). Germline lookup yields CDR1 MGHDK and CDR2 SYGVNS. CDR3 length: 16 amino acids. The V and J ends lost 3 bases and 3 bases respectively, with 18 bases between them. Here the CDR3 reads CASSESRSSDVYEQYF. In nucleotides, the CDR3 is TGTGCCAGCAGTGAGTCCCGATCTAGCGACGTCTACGAGCAGTACTTC.

The CDR3 is CASSLVAGGQETQYF. The CDR3 DNA sequence: TGCGCCAGCAGCTTGGTCGCAGGGGGCCAGGAGACCCAGTACTTC. This chain joins TRBV5-1 and TRBJ2-5, with 8 bases aligning to TRBD1. The CDR3 is made up of 15 amino acids. Germline lookup yields CDR1 SGHRS and CDR2 YFSETQ. V trimming: 0 bases; J trimming: 5 bases; junction bases outside the gene matches: 6. The full variable domain, rest sourced from reference TRBV5-1 and TRBJ2-5, is KAGVTQTPRYLIKTRGQQVTLSCSPISGHRSVSWYQQTPGQGLQFLFEYFSETQRNKGNFPGRFSGRQFSNSRSEMNVSTLELGDSALYLCASSLVAGGQETQYFGPGTRLLVL.

V usage is TRBV13 and J usage is TRBJ2-2; no definite D call. From germline, CDR1 is PRHDT and CDR2 FYEKMQ (reference sequence). There are 12 residues in the CDR3. V gave up 4 bases and J gave up 8 bases, with 8 bases separating them. CDR3 sequence: CASSSRLGELFF. The DNA of the CDR3 is TGTGCCAGCAGCTCCAGGTTAGGGGAGCTGTTTTTT.

J is TRBJ1-2 and V is TRBV18; possible D gene TRBD1, 5 bases. The CDR3 covers 14 residues. Trimming pared 0 bases from V and 4 bases from J, leaving 9 bases between. Germline V CDR1 and CDR2: KGHSH, LQKENI. The CDR3 reads CASSPPAGLYGYTF. The DNA of the CDR3 is TGTGCCAGCTCACCACCCGCGGGGCTCTATGGCTACACCTTC.

The rearrangement links TRBV15 to TRBJ1-6; D is perhaps TRBD1 (5 bases). V lost 1 base and J lost 13, with 23 bases in between. Per germline, CDR1 LNHNV and CDR2 YYDKDF (reference sequence). CDR3 length equals 17 residues. CDR3 DNA: TGTGCCACCAGCAGAGGGGAGGGTCAGAGAGGGGTTACTCCCCTCCACTTT. Translating it yields CATSRGEGQRGVTPLHF. The variable domain in full, completed from reference TRBV15 and TRBJ1-6, reads DAMVIQNPRYQVTQFGKPVTLSCSQTLNHNVMYWYQQKSSQAPKLLFHYYDKDFNNEADTPDNFQSRRPNTSFCFLDIRSPGLGDTAMYLCATSRGEGQRGVTPLHFGNGTRLTVT.

The gene calls are TRBV4-1 and TRBJ2-2, with 8 bases aligning to TRBD1. The CDR3 covers 15 residues. The ends lost 4 bases at V and 5 bases at J; junction bases unmatched: 6. Germline CDR1 and CDR2: MGHRA and YSYEKL. CDR3 bases: TGCGCCAGCAGCCTTTCGACAGGGGCGACCGGGGAGCTGTTTTTT. This codes for CASSLSTGATGELFF.

This clone was counted a single time. J is TRBJ2-5 and V is TRBV7-2, with D maybe TRBD1 (6 bases). Germline V gives CDR1 SGHTA, CDR2 FQGNSA. CDR3 size: 16 residues. Trimming removed 0 bases at V and 4 bases at J, with 15 bases between. Written as DNA, the CDR3 is TGTGCCAGCAGCTTAGCGGGGACAAGGATGAGAGAGACCCAGTACTTC. Its protein product is CASSLAGTRMRETQYF.

The gene calls are TRBV19 and TRBJ1-5, with D possibly TRBD1 on 6 matching bases. Trimming took off 5 bases at V and 2 bases at J, with 19 bases between the two ends. CDR3 length equals 17 residues. Germline loops: CDR1 LNHDA, CDR2 SQIVND (reference sequence). Written as DNA, the CDR3 is TGTGCCAGTAGTCCTCCTCACAGGGCACGGGGCAATCAGCCCCAGCATTTT. Its translation is CASSPPHRARGNQPQHF.

The chain joins TRBV9 to TRBJ2-2; D is unresolved. There are 15 residues in the CDR3. The germline gives CDR1 SGDLS, CDR2 YYNGEE. Trimming pared 4 bases from V and 0 bases from J, leaving 10 bases between. The CDR3 protein is CASSPRSANTGELFF. Written as DNA, the CDR3 is TGTGCCAGCAGCCCTCGATCGGCGAACACCGGGGAGCTGTTTTTT.

The rearrangement links TRBV28 to TRBJ2-3; D is possibly TRBD1 (5 bases). The CDR3 runs 13 residues. Germline CDR1 and CDR2: MDHEN and SYDVKM. The ends were cut back, 5 bases at V and 5 bases at J, with 11 bases in the middle. CDR3 sequence: CASSVSREDTQYF. In DNA, the CDR3 is TGTGCCAGCAGTGTCTCCAGGGAAGATACGCAGTATTTT. The full variable domain, in which reference TRBV28 and TRBJ2-3 provide the parts outside the CDR3, is DVKVTQSSRYLVKRTGEKVFLECVQDMDHENMFWYRQDPGLGLRLIYFSYDVKMKEKGDIPEGYSVSREKKERFSLILESASTNQTSMYLCASSVSREDTQYFGPGTRLTVL.

The chain links TRBV4-3 to TRBJ2-1, with 9 bases aligning to TRBD2. The V and J ends lost 0 bases and 4 bases, in that order; junction bases with no gene match: 7. Per the germline V gene, CDR1 is LGHNA and CDR2 is YSLEER. CDR3 length: 17 residues. The CDR3 DNA reads as TGCGCCAGCAGCCAAGAGCCTTTGGGACTAGCTTACAATGAGCAGTTCTTC. It codes for CASSQEPLGLAYNEQFF.

The chain couples TRBV7-9 to TRBJ2-1; possibly TRBD1 for D (7 bases). V was clipped by 4 bases and J by 4 bases, with 8 bases between them. The CDR3 runs 13 residues. Germline V CDR1 and CDR2: SEHNR, FQNEAQ (reference sequence). Here the CDR3 DNA reads TGTGCCAGCAGCTCAGGGGGGTACAATGAGCAGTTCTTC. It yields the protein CASSSGGYNEQFF.

The rearrangement joins TRBV13 to TRBJ2-7; the match to TRBD2 covers 12 bases. Germline CDR1 and CDR2: PRHDT and FYEKMQ (reference sequence). V lost 0 bases and J lost 10; bases outside the gene matches: 13. The CDR3 contains 17 residues. Written as DNA, the CDR3 is TGTGCCAGCAGCTTAGGCCTAGCGGGGGGGCCCATATCTGAACAGTACTTC. Protein: CASSLGLAGGPISEQYF.

V is TRBV7-9 and J is TRBJ1-2; 7 bases match TRBD1. The CDR3 runs to 17 residues. From germline, CDR1 is SEHNR and CDR2 FQNEAQ (reference sequence). Germline trimming cut 7 bases from V and 4 bases from J; bases unmatched to any gene: 18. The CDR3 reads CASTLDSKGAAVYGYTF. The CDR3 nucleotides are TGTGCCAGCACCCTCGACAGTAAGGGGGCGGCGGTCTATGGCTACACCTTC.